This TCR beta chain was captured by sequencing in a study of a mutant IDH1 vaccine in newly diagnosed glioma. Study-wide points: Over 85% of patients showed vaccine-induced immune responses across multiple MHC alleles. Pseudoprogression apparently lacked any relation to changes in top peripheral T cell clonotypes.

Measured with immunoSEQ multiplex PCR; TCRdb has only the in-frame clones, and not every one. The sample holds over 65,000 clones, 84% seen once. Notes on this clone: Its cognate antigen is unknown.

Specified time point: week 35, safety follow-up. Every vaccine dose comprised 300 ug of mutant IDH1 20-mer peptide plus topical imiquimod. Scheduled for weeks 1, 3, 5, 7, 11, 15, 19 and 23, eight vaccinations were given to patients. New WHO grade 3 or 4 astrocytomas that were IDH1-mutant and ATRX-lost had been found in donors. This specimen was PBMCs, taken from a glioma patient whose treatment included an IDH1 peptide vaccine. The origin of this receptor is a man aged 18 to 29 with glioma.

CDR3 loop: CASSTQPLPSDTQYF. For the CDR3, the DNA is TGTGCCAGTAGTACACAACCCCTCCCATCAGATACGCAGTATTTT. The rearrangement links TRBV19 to TRBJ2-3; D unresolved. V lost 4 bases and J 4 bases, leaving 15 bases between the germline ends. Germline assignment: CDR1 LNHDA and CDR2 SQIVND (reference sequence). The CDR3 totals 15 residues.